Presented here are 22 T cell receptor beta chains from one specimen sequenced in a study of blood T cell repertoires in COVID-19. TCRdb keeps only in-frame clones here, not all; method: immunoSEQ multiplex PCR. The sample includes about 140,000 clones, around 88% of them seen just once. The source material was peripheral blood. The receptors originated from a human donor in a cohort sampled during active COVID-19.

J is TRBJ1-5 and V is TRBV28; D remains ambiguous. Germline CDR1 MDHEN, CDR2 SYDVKM. Trimming cost V 4 bases and J 2 bases, with 9 bases left between them. The CDR3 has 14 residues. Here the CDR3 reads CASSYLGRNQPQHF. CDR3 nucleotides: TGTGCCAGCAGTTACCTGGGCCGCAATCAGCCCCAGCATTTT.

The rearrangement links TRBV28 to TRBJ2-1; 12 bases align to TRBD2. Germline loops: CDR1 MDHEN, CDR2 SYDVKM. The CDR3 length is 18 residues. V gave up 4 bases and J gave up 6 bases; unmatched junction bases: 13. The CDR3 region is CASSSSFPTSGGLNEQFF. In DNA form, the CDR3 reads TGTGCCAGCAGTTCTTCCTTCCCGACTAGCGGGGGACTCAATGAGCAGTTCTTC.

The chain recombines TRBV11-3 with TRBJ2-7; 10 bases are shared with TRBD1. V lost 0 bases to trimming and J lost 5 bases; unmatched junction nucleotides: 4. The CDR3 totals 15 residues. CDR1 SGHNT and CDR2 YENEEA come from the germline V gene. CDR3 protein: CASSLDWTGGDEQYF. The CDR3, as DNA: TGTGCCAGCAGCTTAGATTGGACAGGGGGTGACGAGCAGTACTTC. The full variable domain, its missing parts supplied by reference TRBV11-3 and TRBJ2-7, is EAGVVQSPRYKIIEKKQPVAFWCNPISGHNTLYWYLQNLGQGPELLIRYENEEAVDDSQLPKDRFSAERLKGVDSTLKIQPAELGDSAVYLCASSLDWTGGDEQYFGPGTRLTVT.

Regarding this clone: The junction shows a germline mismatch at one end, possibly a read error. The chain couples TRBV18 to TRBJ2-3, with TRBD1 matching 7 bases. The germline V gene encodes CDR1 KGHSH and CDR2 LQKENI. The length of the CDR3 is 15 residues. The CDR3 DNA sequence: TGTGCCAGCTCGCCACAGGGGTTTGGCACAGATACGCAGTATTTT. Protein product: CASSPQGFGTDTQYF. Supplemented by reference TRBV18 and TRBJ2-3, the full variable domain reads NAGVMQNPRHLVRRRGQEARLRCSPMKGHSHVYWYRQLPEEGLKFMVYLQKENIIDESGMPKERFSAEFPKEGPSILRIQQVVRGDSAAYFCASSPQGFGTDTQYFGPGTRLTVL.

The chain employs TRBV5-6 and TRBJ2-7; no clear D gene. This CDR3 is 12 amino acids long. The germline CDR1 and CDR2 sequences are SGHDT and YYEEEE. Trimming stripped 4 bases from V and 0 bases from J, with 5 bases between. The CDR3 protein is CASSADSYEQYF. CDR3 DNA: TGTGCCAGCAGCGCGGACTCCTACGAGCAGTACTTC.

The chain recombines TRBV3-1 (or the pseudogene TRBV3-2) with TRBJ1-2; 7 bases match TRBD1. The CDR3 consists of 15 residues. Germline CDR1 reads LGHDT; CDR2 reads YNNKEL (reference sequence). Trimming removed 1 base from V and 4 bases from J; junction bases left unmatched: 6. The CDR3 loop is CASSQAAGGTYGYTF. The CDR3 bases are TGTGCCAGCAGCCAAGCCGCAGGGGGGACCTATGGCTACACCTTC.

This clone showed up just once. The chain joins TRBV6-2 or TRBV6-3 to TRBJ2-3, with no clear D. The germline V gene encodes CDR1 MNHEY and CDR2 SVGEGT. The CDR3 extends over 13 amino acids. Trimming shortened V by 3 bases and J by 0 bases, and 4 bases separated the two germline ends. For the CDR3, the DNA is TGTGCCAGCAGTTATTATAGCACAGATACGCAGTATTTT. The encoded protein is CASSYYSTDTQYF.

As DNA, the CDR3 is TGTGCCAGCAGTTTATACGTAGGGGACAGGGAAGCTTTCTTT. It encodes CASSLYVGDREAFF. V gene TRBV28 combines with J gene TRBJ1-1; TRBD1 aligns across 8 bases. CDR3 length equals 14 residues. The germline gives CDR1 MDHEN, CDR2 SYDVKM. V lost 1 base to trimming and J lost 8 bases; unmatched junction nucleotides: 6.

The genes are TRBV24-1 and TRBJ2-1; no clear D gene. Germline V gene data show CDR1 as KGHDR and CDR2 as SFDVKD. The CDR3 has 13 amino acids. V was clipped by 7 bases and J by 2 bases, with 8 bases between them. In nucleotides, the CDR3 is TGTGCCACCAGCGGTATAACCTACAATGAGCAGTTCTTC. This sequence encodes CATSGITYNEQFF.

This chain joins TRBV28 and TRBJ1-5; D unresolved. Trimming took 2 bases from V and 0 from J, leaving 11 bases between them. From germline, CDR1 is MDHEN and CDR2 SYDVKM. The CDR3 loop spans 16 amino acids. CDR3 sequence: CASSLGFRNSNQPQHF. The CDR3 bases are TGTGCCAGCAGTTTAGGGTTCAGGAATAGCAATCAGCCCCAGCATTTT.

The chain employs TRBV6-5 and TRBJ1-5; D remains ambiguous. CDR1 is MNHEY and CDR2 is SVGAGI in the germline V gene. V was trimmed by 3 bases and J by 4 bases, leaving 13 bases between them. The CDR3 covers 15 residues. CDR3 loop: CASSYRTPPNQPQHF. In DNA, the CDR3 is TGTGCCAGCAGTTATCGGACTCCCCCGAATCAGCCCCAGCATTTT.

This rearrangement joins TRBV3-1 (or the pseudogene TRBV3-2) to TRBJ2-5, with D unresolved. This CDR3 is 18 amino acids long. From germline, CDR1 is LGHDT and CDR2 YNNKEL (reference sequence). With 1 base removed from V and 3 bases from J, the gap between germline ends came to 21 bases. The DNA for the CDR3 is TGTGCCAGCAGCCAAGGGAGCTTTCGGGTGGAAGAGGAAGAGACCCAGTACTTC. Amino acids: CASSQGSFRVEEEETQYF.

This chain connects TRBV30 to TRBJ1-1; no firm D call. CDR1 is GTSNPN and CDR2 is SVGIG in the germline V gene (reference sequence). Trimming cost V 0 bases and J 5 bases, with 10 bases left between them. The CDR3 has 13 residues. The CDR3, as DNA: TGTGCCTGGAGTGTAAAGAGGGAGACTGAAGCTTTCTTT. Protein product: CAWSVKRETEAFF.

The chain carries TRBV3-1 (or the pseudogene TRBV3-2) and TRBJ1-1, with 10 bases that match TRBD1. In germline, CDR1 is LGHDT, CDR2 YNNKEL (reference sequence). The CDR3 spans 18 residues. J was trimmed by 3 bases and V by 0 bases; bases with no gene match: 10. CDR3 residues: CASSQDPRDRGLYTEAFF. The DNA of the CDR3 is TGTGCCAGCAGCCAAGACCCACGAGACAGGGGGCTCTACACTGAAGCTTTCTTT.

This clone was counted a single time. The chain carries TRBV19 and TRBJ1-1, with D unclear. Germline CDR1 and CDR2: LNHDA and SQIVND (reference sequence). Trimming shortened V by 3 bases and J by 1 base, and 3 bases separated the two germline ends. The CDR3 covers 12 residues. The CDR3 sequence: CASSMRNTEAFF. DNA for the CDR3: TGTGCCAGTAGTATGCGGAACACTGAAGCTTTCTTT.

The chain carries TRBV2 and TRBJ2-1; 9 positions agree with TRBD1. With 6 bases clipped from V and 7 bases from J, the junction kept 10 bases outside the gene matches. From germline, CDR1 is SNHLY and CDR2 FYNNEI. The CDR3 contains 15 residues. CDR3 loop: CASRTTGGAWNEQFF. In DNA, the CDR3 is TGTGCCAGCAGGACCACAGGGGGCGCATGGAATGAGCAGTTCTTC.

J is TRBJ1-4 and V is TRBV19; TRBD1 is a possible D gene (5 bases). Looked up from germline, CDR1 is LNHDA and CDR2 is SQIVND (reference sequence). The CDR3 is 16 residues long. Trimming took off 6 bases at V and 0 bases at J, with 14 bases between the two ends. The CDR3, as DNA: TGTGCCAGTAGGGCGGGGGTCCTCGCAACTAATGAAAAACTGTTTTTT. Its protein product is CASRAGVLATNEKLFF.

V is TRBV19 and J is TRBJ1-1, with D possibly matching TRBD1 (6 bases). The CDR3 sequence is 15 residues long. With 3 bases removed from V and 1 base from J, the gap between germline ends came to 12 bases. Per germline, CDR1 LNHDA and CDR2 SQIVND (reference sequence). The CDR3 nucleotides are TGTGCCAGTAGTATCCTCGGGGGGGCGAACACTGAAGCTTTCTTT. Amino acid sequence: CASSILGGANTEAFF. The whole variable domain, filled in from reference TRBV19 and TRBJ1-1, reads DGGITQSPKYLFRKEGQNVTLSCEQNLNHDAMYWYRQDPGQGLRLIYYSQIVNDFQKGDIAEGYSVSREKKESFPLTVTSAQKNPTAFYLCASSILGGANTEAFFGQGTRLTVV.

The V call is TRBV18, the J call TRBJ1-1; tentative D call: TRBD1 (5 bases). CDR1 KGHSH and CDR2 LQKENI come from the germline V gene. V lost 10 bases to trimming and J lost 2 bases, with 14 bases between them. The CDR3 has 13 amino acids. Here the CDR3 DNA reads TGTGCCACCCTACTTGGGGCTAACACTGAAGCTTTCTTT. Protein: CATLLGANTEAFF.

The rearrangement links TRBV19 to TRBJ2-2; 9 nucleotides line up with TRBD2. The V segment lost 5 bases and the J segment 4 bases; nucleotides outside the gene matches: 5. The CDR3 loop spans 15 amino acids. Looked up from germline, CDR1 is LNHDA and CDR2 is SQIVND (reference sequence). CDR3 protein: CASSHPSGITGELFF. CDR3 in DNA: TGTGCCAGTAGTCACCCTAGCGGGATCACCGGGGAGCTGTTTTTT. Full variable domain (outside the CDR3, taken from reference TRBV19 and TRBJ2-2): DGGITQSPKYLFRKEGQNVTLSCEQNLNHDAMYWYRQDPGQGLRLIYYSQIVNDFQKGDIAEGYSVSREKKESFPLTVTSAQKNPTAFYLCASSHPSGITGELFFGEGSRLTVL.

CDR3 in amino acids: CASSSRDRVEQPQHF. CDR3 sequence (DNA): TGTGCCAGCAGCTCGAGGGACAGGGTGGAACAGCCCCAGCATTTT. The rearrangement uses TRBV5-6 and TRBJ1-5; TRBD1 aligns across 9 bases. The CDR3 runs 15 residues. The V gene end was trimmed by 3 bases and the J gene end by 7 bases; junction bases not matched to a gene: 8. Looked up from germline, CDR1 is SGHDT and CDR2 is YYEEEE.

The chain couples TRBV19 to TRBJ1-5; the D gene is possibly TRBD1 (5 bases). CDR3 length: 15 residues. Germline assignment: CDR1 LNHDA and CDR2 SQIVND (reference sequence). The V and J ends lost 1 base and 4 bases respectively, with 11 bases between them. The CDR3 DNA is TGTGCCAGTAGTATAGCCAGGGAGGGGAATCAGCCCCAGCATTTT. It yields the protein CASSIAREGNQPQHF.